These 14 T cell receptor beta chains were all obtained from the same sample, sequenced in a study of blood T cell repertoires in COVID-19. TCRdb keeps only in-frame clones here, not all; method: immunoSEQ multiplex PCR. Among around 200,000 clones listed, approximately 86% were seen once. Sequencing was performed on PBMCs or T cells enriched from blood (not recorded which). These receptors all stem from a woman in her twenties or thirties who had been exposed to COVID-19.

The rearrangement links TRBV27 to TRBJ1-2; D is possibly TRBD1 (5 bases). This CDR3 has 14 amino acids. The ends were cut back, 4 bases at V and 4 bases at J, with 13 bases in the middle. CDR1 MNHEY and CDR2 SMNVEV come from the germline V gene (reference sequence). The CDR3 spells CASSSRDLGYGYTF. CDR3 sequence (DNA): TGTGCCAGCAGTTCCAGGGACTTGGGCTATGGCTACACCTTC.

This chain connects TRBV4-1 to TRBJ2-3, with 9 nucleotides matching TRBD2. With 2 bases clipped from V and 2 bases from J, the junction kept 11 bases outside the gene matches. CDR1 is MGHRA, CDR2 YSYEKL, per germline. This CDR3 contains 18 residues. The CDR3 reads CASSQTEAGLANTDTQYF. CDR3 in DNA: TGCGCCAGCAGCCAAACTGAGGCTGGACTAGCGAACACAGATACGCAGTATTTT.

This chain connects TRBV7-9 to TRBJ1-1, with TRBD1 as a possible D gene (6 bases). CDR1 and CDR2 (germline): SEHNR, FQNEAQ (reference sequence). Trimming removed 8 bases from V and 7 bases from J, with 14 bases in between. The CDR3 contains 12 residues. The CDR3, as DNA: TGTGCCAGCGGAATCGGGACAAGTGAAGCTTTCTTT. Translation: CASGIGTSEAFF. Full variable domain (missing parts from reference TRBV7-9 and TRBJ1-1): DTGVSQNPRHKITKRGQNVTFRCDPISEHNRLYWYRQTLGQGPEFLTYFQNEAQLEKSRLLSDRFSAERPKGSFSTLEIQRTEQGDSAMYLCASGIGTSEAFFGQGTRLTVV.

This chain uses TRBV27 with TRBJ1-6; possible D gene TRBD1, 6 bases. Trimming pared 6 bases from V and 7 bases from J, leaving 10 bases between. Germline assignment: CDR1 MNHEY and CDR2 SMNVEV (reference sequence). The CDR3 contains 13 residues. The CDR3 sequence is CASRFRGNSPLHF. The CDR3 nucleotides read TGTGCCAGCAGGTTCAGGGGAAATTCACCCCTCCACTTT.

This rearrangement joins TRBV27 to TRBJ2-3; weak D call: TRBD1 (6 bases). The V and J ends lost 5 bases and 0 bases respectively, with 12 bases between them. The CDR3 covers 15 residues. CDR1 and CDR2 from the germline V gene are MNHEY and SMNVEV (reference sequence). In DNA form, the CDR3 reads TGTGCCAGCAGTGGCAGGGGCTGGAGCACAGATACGCAGTATTTT. This gives the protein CASSGRGWSTDTQYF.

V usage is TRBV11-3 and J usage is TRBJ1-6, with 8 bases lining up with TRBD1. The V gene's germline CDR1 is SGHNT and CDR2 YENEEA. V lost 5 bases and J lost 5; bases outside the gene matches: 8. The length of the CDR3 is 16 residues. CDR3 sequence: CASSKRADRDNSPLHF. The DNA of the CDR3 is TGTGCCAGCAGCAAGAGGGCGGACAGGGATAATTCACCCCTCCACTTT. The variable domain in full, with the rest retrieved from reference TRBV11-3 and TRBJ1-6, is EAGVVQSPRYKIIEKKQPVAFWCNPISGHNTLYWYLQNLGQGPELLIRYENEEAVDDSQLPKDRFSAERLKGVDSTLKIQPAELGDSAVYLCASSKRADRDNSPLHFGNGTRLTVT.

The chain has TRBV14 and TRBJ1-1, with 7 bases identical to TRBD1. Trimming removed 1 base from V and 9 bases from J; junction bases left unmatched: 8. CDR1 and CDR2 from the germline V gene are SGHDN and FVKESK. The CDR3 loop spans 14 amino acids. DNA for the CDR3: TGTGCCAGCAGCCAAGGAAATCGCAGGGGGAAAGCTTTCTTT. Protein sequence: CASSQGNRRGKAFF.

This clone was detected only once. J is TRBJ1-5 and V is TRBV19, with a weak D call TRBD1 (6 bases). V shed 10 bases and J shed 6 bases, with 28 bases lying between them. CDR1 and CDR2 (germline): LNHDA, SQIVND (reference sequence). The CDR3 loop spans 17 amino acids. CDR3 region: CATHRGGGTPRVQPQHF. CDR3 coding DNA: TGTGCCACCCACCGAGGGGGGGGGACACCCCGGGTTCAGCCCCAGCATTTT.

The V gene is TRBV10-3, the J gene TRBJ2-1; TRBD1 matches 7 bases. After removal of 9 bases from V and 6 bases from J, the junction contained 5 bases not matched to a gene. Germline V gene sequence: CDR1 ENHRY, CDR2 SYGVKD. This CDR3 spans 12 amino acids. This chain's CDR3 is CAISGTANEQFF. The CDR3 bases are TGTGCCATATCCGGGACAGCCAATGAGCAGTTCTTC.

The chain employs TRBV5-1 and TRBJ1-3; D unclear. Germline CDR1 reads SGHRS; CDR2 reads YFSETQ. The CDR3 contains 16 residues. V was trimmed by 2 bases and J by 0 bases, leaving 12 bases between them. The CDR3, as DNA: TGCGCCAGCAGCTTTGCGGGTTCTTTCTCTGGAAACACCATATATTTT. Protein product: CASSFAGSFSGNTIYF.

The J gene is TRBJ2-5, the V gene TRBV3-1 (or the pseudogene TRBV3-2); the match to TRBD2 covers 9 bases. The CDR3 has 14 residues. The germline CDR1 and CDR2 sequences are LGHDT and YNNKEL (reference sequence). The junction had 1 base not matched to a gene; V was cut back by 3 bases and J by 2 bases. The CDR3 reads CASSQRGGQETQYF. DNA of the CDR3: TGTGCCAGCAGCCAGCGGGGGGGACAAGAGACCCAGTACTTC.

The V and J genes are TRBV15 and TRBJ1-3; no clear D gene. Germline CDR1 and CDR2: LNHNV and YYDKDF (reference sequence). Trimming cost V 5 bases and J 4 bases, with 18 bases left between them. This CDR3 spans 16 amino acids. The CDR3 sequence: CATSASARVAGNTIYF. The CDR3 coding sequence is TGTGCCACCAGCGCTTCGGCGAGGGTAGCCGGAAACACCATATATTTT. Together with reference TRBV15 and TRBJ1-3, the CDR3 gives the full variable domain: DAMVIQNPRYQVTQFGKPVTLSCSQTLNHNVMYWYQQKSSQAPKLLFHYYDKDFNNEADTPDNFQSRRPNTSFCFLDIRSPGLGDTAMYLCATSASARVAGNTIYFGEGSWLTVV.

V gene TRBV5-1 combines with J gene TRBJ2-3; 11 positions agree with TRBD1. In germline, CDR1 is SGHRS, CDR2 YFSETQ. With V trimmed by 1 base and J by 4 bases, 2 bases remained unmatched. The CDR3 has 15 amino acids. CDR3 sequence: CASSLSGQGADTQYF. DNA of the CDR3: TGCGCCAGCAGCTTGTCGGGACAGGGGGCAGATACGCAGTATTTT.

The J gene is TRBJ2-5, the V gene TRBV5-6; unclear D gene. This CDR3 comprises 14 residues. Trimming removed 0 bases at V and 1 base at J, with 7 bases between. In germline, CDR1 is SGHDT, CDR2 YYEEEE. CDR3 protein: CASSLGQPQETQYF. The CDR3 DNA sequence: TGTGCCAGCAGCTTGGGACAACCCCAAGAGACCCAGTACTTC.